The entry below gives a single TCR beta chain sequence along with its context. The data originate from a study of blood T cell repertoires in COVID-19. Study in general: Some COVID-19 samples were acute and others convalescent; all came from the United States, Italy and Spain.

As originally analysed: The authors estimated nucleated cell counts from reference gene primer amplification. Method: immunoSEQ multiplex PCR; TCRdb's copy keeps in-frame clones and lacks some. Clone size and the V and J calls come from that table; the DNA yielded D and trimming. The sample shows about 77,000 clones, about 80% of them seen only once. Germline V gene lookup returns CDR1 LNHDA and CDR2 SQIVND (reference sequence). The CDR3 is made up of 13 amino acids. Between the trimmed V and J ends, which lost 5 bases and 5 bases, there was a span of 10 bases. The receptor comes from a woman between 65 and 79 years old with acute or convalescent COVID-19. The sample consisted of peripheral blood. The chain employs TRBV19 and TRBJ1-5; D is uncertain. CDR3 coding DNA: TGTGCCAGTAGTCTAGGACGGGATCAGCCCCAGCATTTT. Translated, it gives CASSLGRDQPQHF.